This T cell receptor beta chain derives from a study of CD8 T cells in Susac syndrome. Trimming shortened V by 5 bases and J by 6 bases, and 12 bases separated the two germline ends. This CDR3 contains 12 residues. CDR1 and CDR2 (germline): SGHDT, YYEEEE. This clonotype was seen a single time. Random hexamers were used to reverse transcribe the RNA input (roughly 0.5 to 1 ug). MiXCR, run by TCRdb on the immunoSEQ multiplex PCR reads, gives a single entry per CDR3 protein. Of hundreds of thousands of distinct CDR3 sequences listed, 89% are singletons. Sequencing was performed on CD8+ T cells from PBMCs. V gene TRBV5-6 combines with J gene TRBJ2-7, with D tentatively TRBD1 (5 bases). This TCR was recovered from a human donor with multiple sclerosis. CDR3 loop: CASSWVGLEQYF. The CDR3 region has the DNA TGTGCCAGCAGTTGGGTGGGGCTCGAGCAGTACTTC. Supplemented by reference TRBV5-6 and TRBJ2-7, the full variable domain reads DAGVTQSPTHLIKTRGQQVTLRCSPKSGHDTVSWYQQALGQGPQFIFQYYEEEERQRGNFPDRFSGHQFPNYSSELNVNALLLGDSALYLCASSWVGLEQYFGPGTRLTVT.